This T cell receptor (beta chain) was obtained from a study of control samples from healthy donors and cancer patients. The germline V gene has CDR1 LGHNA and CDR2 YNFKEQ. CDR3 length: 19 residues. The junction had 15 bases not matched to a gene; V was cut back by 0 bases and J by 5 bases. Profiled with immunoSEQ multiplex PCR; TCRdb holds only in-frame clones, not every one. The sample gives about 180,000 clones, 90% of which show up once; just over 1.4% is in the top ten. The TCR was taken from a woman between 50 and 59 years old in good health. This sequence joins TRBV4-2 and TRBJ2-3; TRBD2 matches 9 bases. The source material was blood. CDR3 DNA: TGTGCCAGCAGCCAAGAAGACGTAGCGGGAGCGGGCCGGGAAGATACGCAGTATTTT. Its protein is CASSQEDVAGAGREDTQYF.